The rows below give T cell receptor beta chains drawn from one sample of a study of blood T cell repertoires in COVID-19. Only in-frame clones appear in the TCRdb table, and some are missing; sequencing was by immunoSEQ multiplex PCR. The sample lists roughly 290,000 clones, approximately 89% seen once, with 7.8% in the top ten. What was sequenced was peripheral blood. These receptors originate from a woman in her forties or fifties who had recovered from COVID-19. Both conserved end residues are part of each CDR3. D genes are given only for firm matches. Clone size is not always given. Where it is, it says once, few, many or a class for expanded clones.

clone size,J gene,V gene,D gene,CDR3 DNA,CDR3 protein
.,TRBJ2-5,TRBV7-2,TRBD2,TGTGCCAGCAGCCCAGGACTAGCGGGGACTAGCCAAGAGACCCAGTACTTC,CASSPGLAGTSQETQYF
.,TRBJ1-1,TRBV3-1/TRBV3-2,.,TGTGCCAGCAGCCAAGGAATCCGCACGGGGACTGAAGCTTTCTTT,CASSQGIRTGTEAFF
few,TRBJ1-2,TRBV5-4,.,TGTGCCAGCAGACCTGCCGGTAACTATGGCTACACCTTC,CASRPAGNYGYTF
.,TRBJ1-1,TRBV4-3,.,TGCGCCAGCAGCTTATACGGGAACACTGAAGCTTTCTTT,CASSLYGNTEAFF
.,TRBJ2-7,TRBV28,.,TGTGCCAGCAGTTTTGGGGGACAATCCTACGAGCAGTACTTC,CASSFGGQSYEQYF
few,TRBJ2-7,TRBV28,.,TGTGCCAGCAGTTTTAATCCCTACGAGCAGTACTTC,CASSFNPYEQYF
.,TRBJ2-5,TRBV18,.,TGTGCCAGCTCACGGCGGGGCTCCGGGGAGGAGACCCAGTACTTC,CASSRRGSGEETQYF
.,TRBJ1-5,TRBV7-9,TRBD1,TGTGCCAGCAGCTTACAGGGGGCTGGTCAGCCCCAGCATTTT,CASSLQGAGQPQHF
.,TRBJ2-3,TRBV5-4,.,TGTGCCAGCAGTTCAGACACAGATACGCAGTATTTT,CASSSDTDTQYF
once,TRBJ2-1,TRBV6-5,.,TGTGCCAGCAACCAGGTGGGTGAGCAGTTCTTC,CASNQVGEQFF
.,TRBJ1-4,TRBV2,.,TGTGCCAGCAGTGGATTGGAGATGGAACTGTTTTTT,CASSGLEMELFF
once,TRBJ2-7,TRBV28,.,TGTGCCAGCGCTATGGGAGCCTACGAGCAGTACTTC,CASAMGAYEQYF
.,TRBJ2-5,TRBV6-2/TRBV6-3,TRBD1,TGTGCCAGCAGTTACTCCGGGACAGGAGCTCAAGAGACCCAGTACTTC,CASSYSGTGAQETQYF
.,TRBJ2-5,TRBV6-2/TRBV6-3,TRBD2,TGTGCCAGCAGTTACTCCCGGGATGGTAGCGGGAGAGGGGAGACCCAGTACTTC,CASSYSRDGSGRGETQYF
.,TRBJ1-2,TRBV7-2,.,TGTGCCAGCAGCTTAATTTGGGTCGGGGGGACTCTTTATGGCTACACCTTC,CASSLIWVGGTLYGYTF
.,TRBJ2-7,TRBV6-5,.,TGTGCCAGCAGTTCCGACTCGGGGGAGCAGTACTTC,CASSSDSGEQYF
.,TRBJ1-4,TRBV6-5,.,TGTGCCAGCAGTTACGGCGGGCTGAATGAAAAACTGTTTTTT,CASSYGGLNEKLFF
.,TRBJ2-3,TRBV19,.,TGTGCCAGCTCGGCAGGGATCGCCACAGATACGCAGTATTTT,CASSAGIATDTQYF
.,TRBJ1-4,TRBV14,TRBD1,TGTGCCAGCAGCCAAGATTACAGGGGGGCTGAAAAACTGTTTTTT,CASSQDYRGAEKLFF
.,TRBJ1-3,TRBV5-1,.,TGCGCCAGTGCGATTGATAGCTCTGGAAACACCATATATTTT,CASAIDSSGNTIYF
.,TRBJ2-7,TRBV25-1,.,TGTGCCAGCAGTGAAAACGGATGGCAGGGCTACGAGCAGTACTTC,CASSENGWQGYEQYF
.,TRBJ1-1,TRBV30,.,TGTGCCTGGAGTGTAGGGAGAAACACTGAAGCTTTCTTT,CAWSVGRNTEAFF
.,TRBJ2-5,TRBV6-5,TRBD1,TGTGCCAGCAGCCCGATGACAGGGCAGTTAGAGACCCAGTACTTC,CASSPMTGQLETQYF